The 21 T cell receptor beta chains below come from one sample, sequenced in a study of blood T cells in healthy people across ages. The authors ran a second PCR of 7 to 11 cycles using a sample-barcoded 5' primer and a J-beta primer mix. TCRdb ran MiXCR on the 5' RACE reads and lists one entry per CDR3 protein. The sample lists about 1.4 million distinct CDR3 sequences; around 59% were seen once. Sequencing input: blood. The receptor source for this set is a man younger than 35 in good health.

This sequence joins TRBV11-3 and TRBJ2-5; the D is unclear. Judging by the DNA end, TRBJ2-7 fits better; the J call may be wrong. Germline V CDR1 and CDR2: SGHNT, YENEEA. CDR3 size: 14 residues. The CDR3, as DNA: TGTGCCAGCAGCTACAGACACGGGTTTTACGAGCAGTACTTC. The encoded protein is CASSYRHGFYEQYF.

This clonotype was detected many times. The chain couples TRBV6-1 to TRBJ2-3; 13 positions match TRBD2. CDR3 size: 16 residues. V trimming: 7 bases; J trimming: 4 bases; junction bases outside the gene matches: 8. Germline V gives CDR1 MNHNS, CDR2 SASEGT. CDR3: CASIKLAGGGADTQYF. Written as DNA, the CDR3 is TGTGCCAGCATTAAACTAGCGGGAGGGGGGGCAGATACGCAGTATTTT.

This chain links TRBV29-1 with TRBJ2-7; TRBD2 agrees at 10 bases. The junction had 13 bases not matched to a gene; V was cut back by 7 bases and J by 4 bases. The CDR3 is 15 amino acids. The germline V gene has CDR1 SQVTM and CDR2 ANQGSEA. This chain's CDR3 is CSALKALAGAYEQYF. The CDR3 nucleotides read TGCAGCGCCTTGAAGGCGCTAGCGGGGGCGTACGAGCAGTACTTC.

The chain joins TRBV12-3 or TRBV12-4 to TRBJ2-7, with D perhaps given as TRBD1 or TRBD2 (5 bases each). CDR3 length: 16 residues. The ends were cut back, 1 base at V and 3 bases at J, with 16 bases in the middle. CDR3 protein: CASSLVAPGRHYEQYF. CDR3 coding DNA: TGTGCCAGCAGTTTAGTCGCCCCGGGACGGCACTACGAGCAGTACTTC.

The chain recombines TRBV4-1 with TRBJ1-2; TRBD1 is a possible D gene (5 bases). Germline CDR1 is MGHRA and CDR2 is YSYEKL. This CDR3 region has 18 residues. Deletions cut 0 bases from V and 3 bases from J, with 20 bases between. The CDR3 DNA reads TGCGCCAGCAGCCAAGATGAGTTGGCCCAGGGTCGGGACTATGGCTACACCTTC. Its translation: CASSQDELAQGRDYGYTF.

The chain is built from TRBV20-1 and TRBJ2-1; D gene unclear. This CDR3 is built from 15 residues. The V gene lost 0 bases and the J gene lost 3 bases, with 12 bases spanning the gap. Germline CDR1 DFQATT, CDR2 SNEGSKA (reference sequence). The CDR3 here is CSARETDTFYNEQFF. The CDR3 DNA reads TGCAGTGCTAGAGAAACAGACACTTTCTACAATGAGCAGTTCTTC.

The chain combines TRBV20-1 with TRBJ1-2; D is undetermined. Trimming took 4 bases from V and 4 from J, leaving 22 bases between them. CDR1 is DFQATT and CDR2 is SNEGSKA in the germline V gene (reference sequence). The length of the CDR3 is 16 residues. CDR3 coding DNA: TGCAGTGCTAAACTCGGAGACCAGGTTCGGATCTATGGCTACACCTTC. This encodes CSAKLGDQVRIYGYTF.

The CDR3 nucleotides are TGTGCCAGCAGTTTTAGTTTTAAAGAGACCCAGTACTTC. Its translation is CASSFSFKETQYF. The rearrangement links TRBV27 to TRBJ2-5; no clear D gene. Germline CDR1 reads MNHEY; CDR2 reads SMNVEV (reference sequence). The CDR3 has 13 amino acids. V was pared by 3 bases and J by 3 bases, with 8 bases between.

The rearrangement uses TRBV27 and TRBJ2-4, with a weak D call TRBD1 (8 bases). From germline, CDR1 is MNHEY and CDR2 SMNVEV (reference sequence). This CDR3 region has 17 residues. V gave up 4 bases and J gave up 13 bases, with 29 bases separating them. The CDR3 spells CASSSGRTRSMGQEQYF. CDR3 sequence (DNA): TGTGCCAGCAGTTCCGGCAGGACTAGAAGTATGGGACAGGAGCAGTACTTC.

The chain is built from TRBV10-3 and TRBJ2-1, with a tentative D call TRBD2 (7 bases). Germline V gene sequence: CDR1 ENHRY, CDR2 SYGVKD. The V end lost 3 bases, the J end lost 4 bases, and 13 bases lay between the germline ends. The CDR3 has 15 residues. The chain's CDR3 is CAISDLGGDYNEQFF. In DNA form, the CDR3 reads TGTGCCATCAGTGATCTAGGGGGGGATTACAATGAGCAGTTCTTC.

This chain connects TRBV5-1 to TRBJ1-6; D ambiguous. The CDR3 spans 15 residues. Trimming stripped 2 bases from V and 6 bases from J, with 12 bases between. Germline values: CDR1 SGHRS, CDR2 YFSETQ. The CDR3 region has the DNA TGCGCCAGCAGCTTATCGTGGAGGGCTAATTCACCCCTCCACTTT. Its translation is CASSLSWRANSPLHF.

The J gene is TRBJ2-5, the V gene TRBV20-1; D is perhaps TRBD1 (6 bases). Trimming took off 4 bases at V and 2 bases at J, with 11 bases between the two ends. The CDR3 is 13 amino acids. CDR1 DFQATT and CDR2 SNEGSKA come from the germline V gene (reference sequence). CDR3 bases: TGCAGTGCTACCCCGGACAGTCAAGAGACCCAGTACTTC. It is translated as CSATPDSQETQYF.

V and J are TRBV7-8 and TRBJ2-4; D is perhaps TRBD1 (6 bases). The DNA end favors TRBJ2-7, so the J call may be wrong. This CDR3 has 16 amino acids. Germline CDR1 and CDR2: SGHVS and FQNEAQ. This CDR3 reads CASSLVGRGISYEQYF. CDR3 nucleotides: TGTGCCAGCAGCTTAGTAGGCAGGGGTATCTCCTACGAGCAGTACTTC.

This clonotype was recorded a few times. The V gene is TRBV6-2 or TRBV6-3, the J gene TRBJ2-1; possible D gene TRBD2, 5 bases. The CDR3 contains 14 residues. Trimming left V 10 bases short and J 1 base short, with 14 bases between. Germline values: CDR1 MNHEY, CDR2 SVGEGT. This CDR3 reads CATSRGSSYNEQFF. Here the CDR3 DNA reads TGTGCCACCTCCCGGGGTTCATCCTACAATGAGCAGTTCTTC.

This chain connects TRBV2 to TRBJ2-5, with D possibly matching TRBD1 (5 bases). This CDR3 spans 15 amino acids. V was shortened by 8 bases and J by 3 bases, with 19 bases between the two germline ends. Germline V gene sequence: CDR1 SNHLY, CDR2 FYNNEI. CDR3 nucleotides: TGTGCCAGCGAGAACCAGGGCCTCGGAGAAGAGACCCAGTACTTC. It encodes CASENQGLGEETQYF.

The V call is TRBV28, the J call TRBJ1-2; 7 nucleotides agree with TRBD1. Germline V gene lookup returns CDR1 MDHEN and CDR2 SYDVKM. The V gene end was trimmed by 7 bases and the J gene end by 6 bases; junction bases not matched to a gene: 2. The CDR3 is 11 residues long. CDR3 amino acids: CASNRGDGYTF. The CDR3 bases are TGTGCCAGCAACAGGGGCGATGGCTACACCTTC.

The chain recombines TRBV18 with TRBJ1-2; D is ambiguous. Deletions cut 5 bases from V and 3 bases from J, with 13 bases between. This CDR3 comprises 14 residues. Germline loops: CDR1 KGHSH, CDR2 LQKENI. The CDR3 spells CASSSGGGHYGYTF. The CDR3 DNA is TGTGCCAGCTCATCGGGTGGCGGACACTATGGCTACACCTTC.

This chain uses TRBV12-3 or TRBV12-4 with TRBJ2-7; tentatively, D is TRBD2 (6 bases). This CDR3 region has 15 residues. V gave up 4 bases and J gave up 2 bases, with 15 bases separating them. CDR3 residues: CASSWGDGWTYEQYF. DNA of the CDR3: TGTGCCAGCAGTTGGGGGGACGGTTGGACCTACGAGCAGTACTTC.

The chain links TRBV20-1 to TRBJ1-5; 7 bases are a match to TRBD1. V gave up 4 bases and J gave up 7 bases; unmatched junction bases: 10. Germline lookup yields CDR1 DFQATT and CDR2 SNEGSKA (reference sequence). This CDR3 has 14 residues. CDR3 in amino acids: CSATRDREGQPQHF. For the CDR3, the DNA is TGCAGTGCTACAAGAGACAGGGAGGGGCAGCCCCAGCATTTT.

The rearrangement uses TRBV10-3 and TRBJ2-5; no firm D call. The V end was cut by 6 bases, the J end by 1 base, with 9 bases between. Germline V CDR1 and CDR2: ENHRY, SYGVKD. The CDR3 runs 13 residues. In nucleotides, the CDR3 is TGTGCCATCAGGTTTGGCAGCCAAGAGACCCAGTACTTC. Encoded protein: CAIRFGSQETQYF.

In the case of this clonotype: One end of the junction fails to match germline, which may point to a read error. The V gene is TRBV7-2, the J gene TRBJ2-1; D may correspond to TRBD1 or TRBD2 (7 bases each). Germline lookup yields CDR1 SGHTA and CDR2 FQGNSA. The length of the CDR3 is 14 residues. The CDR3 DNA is TGTGCCAGCAGCTTCCAGGGGGGGGGCTACGAGCAGTATTTC. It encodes CASSFQGGGYEQYF.